The 16 T cell receptor beta chains below come from one sample, sequenced in a study of read filtering for tumor transcriptome and immune sequencing. From roughly 400 ng of RNA, a library with molecular barcoded alpha/delta and beta/gamma adaptors was made. Each CDR3 protein is one row after TCRdb ran MiXCR on the reads. The repertoire holds tens of thousands of distinct CDR3 sequences, around 21% seen once, with more than 13% in the top ten. What was sequenced was a population of CD138-negative cells sorted from bone marrow. These receptor sequences come from a donor at least 40 years old with multiple myeloma.

This clonotype was detected ten times or more. The gene calls are TRBV20-1 and TRBJ2-5; 7 positions agree with TRBD1. Germline CDR1 and CDR2: DFQATT and SNEGSKA (reference sequence). The CDR3 length is 14 residues. V was pared by 1 base and J by 5 bases, with 7 bases of the junction left unmatched. Here the CDR3 DNA reads TGCAGTGCTAGAGTCCCCGGGACAGCGGAGACCCAGTACTTC. Translating it yields CSARVPGTAETQYF.

The table lists this clonotype with many counts. This chain joins TRBV10-1 and TRBJ2-7; no definite D call. This CDR3 is 13 amino acids long. Per the germline V gene, CDR1 is WNHNN and CDR2 is SYGVQD (reference sequence). V was pared by 3 bases and J by 4 bases, with 10 bases between. The CDR3, as DNA: TGCGCCAGCAGTGAACAGCCTAGGTACGAGCAGTACTTC. It encodes CASSEQPRYEQYF.

This clonotype has a count of ten or more. This sequence joins TRBV27 and TRBJ1-2, with no clear D. Trimming pared 6 bases from V and 4 bases from J, leaving 18 bases between. The CDR3 runs to 15 residues. CDR1 and CDR2 from the germline V gene are MNHEY and SMNVEV (reference sequence). The CDR3 loop is CASRPGSISIYGYTF. CDR3 DNA: TGTGCCAGCAGGCCCGGGTCTATCTCTATCTATGGCTACACCTTC.

This clonotype has only a few counts. This chain links TRBV6-1 with TRBJ1-5; no firm D call. This CDR3 spans 13 amino acids. The germline V and J ends were trimmed by 9 bases and 0 bases, with 9 bases remaining between them. From germline, CDR1 is MNHNS and CDR2 SASEGT. In DNA form, the CDR3 reads TGTGCCAGAGCCTTAGATAGCAATCAGCCCCAGCATTTT. It codes for CARALDSNQPQHF.

This clonotype was found many times. The V and J genes are TRBV28 and TRBJ2-3, with D tentatively TRBD1 or TRBD2 (7 bases each). Trimming took off 5 bases at V and 5 bases at J, with 17 bases between the two ends. The CDR3 consists of 15 residues. The germline V gene has CDR1 MDHEN and CDR2 SYDVKM. Here the CDR3 DNA reads TGTGCCAGCAGTCCGACGGCCAGGGGGGGAGATACGCAGTATTTT. This encodes CASSPTARGGDTQYF.

Concerning this clonotype: At one of its ends the junction is not consistent with the germline gene, which may arise from a read error. V and J are TRBV18 and TRBJ2-3; D call uncertain. This CDR3 has 13 amino acids. Germline CDR1 is KGHSH and CDR2 is LQKENI. As DNA, the CDR3 is TGTGCCGGCTCCTCCACCACGGCAGATACGCAGTATTTT. This gives the protein CAGSSTTADTQYF.

This clonotype was detected ten times or more. The chain joins TRBV5-1 to TRBJ2-5; TRBD1 is a possible D gene (6 bases). This CDR3 comprises 14 residues. The germline V gene encodes CDR1 SGHRS and CDR2 YFSETQ. Trimming pared 7 bases from V and 2 bases from J, leaving 15 bases between. The CDR3 coding sequence is TGCGCCAGCGCGATGGGACATACACAAGAGACCCAGTACTTC. Protein sequence: CASAMGHTQETQYF.

The gene calls are TRBV7-6 and TRBJ2-1; 9 bases fit TRBD2. From germline, CDR1 is SGHVS and CDR2 FNYEAQ. The CDR3 sequence is 13 residues long. V lost 6 bases and J lost 8; bases outside the gene matches: 5. The CDR3 DNA reads as TGTGCCAGCAGTTCCGCGGGAGGGCATGAGCAGTTCTTC. Residues: CASSSAGGHEQFF.

The V gene is TRBV6-4, the J gene TRBJ2-2; tentative D call: TRBD1 (6 bases). The CDR3 extends over 14 amino acids. Trimming took 5 bases from V and 2 from J, leaving 9 bases between them. Germline V gene data show CDR1 as MRHNA and CDR2 as SNTAGT. This CDR3 is CASSRDTNTGELFF. The CDR3 region has the DNA TGTGCCAGCAGTCGGGACACTAACACCGGGGAGCTGTTTTTT.

This clonotype was picked up many times. The rearrangement joins TRBV19 to TRBJ1-5; tentatively, D is TRBD1 (5 bases). CDR1 LNHDA and CDR2 SQIVND come from the germline V gene (reference sequence). The germline V and J ends were trimmed by 8 bases and 3 bases, with 11 bases remaining between them. The CDR3 sequence is 13 residues long. The CDR3 region is CASGHSVNQPQHF. The CDR3 nucleotides are TGTGCCAGTGGACATTCTGTCAATCAGCCCCAGCATTTT.

The rearrangement uses TRBV2 and TRBJ1-5, with unresolved D. Germline V lookup: CDR1 SNHLY, CDR2 FYNNEI. V gave up 6 bases and J gave up 6 bases, with 15 bases separating them. The CDR3 contains 14 residues. Here the CDR3 DNA reads TGTGCCAGCAGCGACCAAAGTAGCCGTCAGCCCCAGCATTTT. Its protein product is CASSDQSSRQPQHF. Full variable domain (missing parts from reference TRBV2 and TRBJ1-5): EPEVTQTPSHQVTQMGQEVILRCVPISNHLYFYWYRQILGQKVEFLVSFYNNEISEKSEIFDDQFSVERPDGSNFTLKIRSTKLEDSAMYFCASSDQSSRQPQHFGDGTRLSIL.

The V and J genes are TRBV5-1 and TRBJ2-7; 8 nucleotides line up with TRBD2. In germline, CDR1 is SGHRS, CDR2 YFSETQ. The junction had 6 bases not matched to a gene; V was cut back by 0 bases and J by 1 base. CDR3 length: 16 amino acids. Written as DNA, the CDR3 is TGCGCCAGCAGCTTGGCTAGGAGCGGGAGTTCCTACGAGCAGTACTTC. Translation gives CASSLARSGSSYEQYF.

This clonotype was detected many times. The CDR3: CASSLGGAVDTQYF. The CDR3 DNA is TGTGCCAGCAGTTTAGGGGGGGCGGTAGATACGCAGTATTTT. The chain employs TRBV28 and TRBJ2-3; the D gene is possibly TRBD2 (7 bases). The V and J ends lost 2 bases and 5 bases respectively, with 11 bases between them. The CDR3 has 14 amino acids. Germline CDR1 reads MDHEN; CDR2 reads SYDVKM. Using reference TRBV28 and TRBJ2-3 for the parts outside the CDR3, the full variable domain is DVKVTQSSRYLVKRTGEKVFLECVQDMDHENMFWYRQDPGLGLRLIYFSYDVKMKEKGDIPEGYSVSREKKERFSLILESASTNQTSMYLCASSLGGAVDTQYFGPGTRLTVL.

As regards this clonotype: A much more abundant neighbour one base away suggests this may be a read error. V usage is TRBV7-3 and J usage is TRBJ2-7; maybe TRBD2 (5 bases). Germline lookup yields CDR1 SGHTA and CDR2 FQGTGA. This CDR3 has 13 residues. V was trimmed by 5 bases and J by 2 bases, leaving 10 bases between them. DNA of the CDR3: TGTGCCAGCAGCCCGGCGGGTCCCTACGAGCAGTACTTC. Residues: CASSPAGPYEQYF.

This clonotype was recorded at least ten times. The rearrangement links TRBV20-1 to TRBJ2-5; TRBD2 might be the D (6 bases). The CDR3 contains 13 residues. With 5 bases removed from V and 4 bases from J, the gap between germline ends came to 14 bases. Germline assignment: CDR1 DFQATT and CDR2 SNEGSKA (reference sequence). In DNA, the CDR3 is TGCAGTGCTGATCCGGGAGTAGGAGAGACCCAGTACTTC. Amino acid sequence: CSADPGVGETQYF.

V is TRBV7-2 and J is TRBJ2-5; 12 nucleotides line up with TRBD2. The germline gives CDR1 SGHTA, CDR2 FQGNSA. This CDR3 is 17 amino acids long. V was clipped by 4 bases and J by 1 base; unmatched bases: 7. The DNA of the CDR3 is TGTGCCAGCAGCTCCCAACGGACTAGCGGGGTCCAAGAGACCCAGTACTTC. Translating it yields CASSSQRTSGVQETQYF.